The 5 T cell receptor beta chains below were found in one sample sequenced in a study of blood T cell repertoires in COVID-19. This table comes from immunoSEQ multiplex PCR, and its TCRdb copy is limited to in-frame clones, with some not included. The sample lists about 220,000 clones; around 86% were seen once. Material for sequencing was peripheral blood. The receptors come from a woman of 80 years or more with COVID-19, enrolled during active disease.

V and J are TRBV2 and TRBJ1-1, with D uncertain. The CDR3 contains 15 residues. CDR1 is SNHLY, CDR2 FYNNEI, per germline. Trimming removed 6 bases at V and 5 bases at J, with 19 bases between. The CDR3 bases are TGTGCCAGCAGCCCCCTAAGTGGAGGGAGGACTGAAGCTTTCTTT. Protein product: CASSPLSGGRTEAFF.

The chain is built from TRBV2 and TRBJ2-1, with D possibly TRBD1 on 5 matching bases. The length of the CDR3 is 15 residues. Between the trimmed V and J ends, which lost 2 bases and 6 bases, there was a span of 14 bases. CDR1 and CDR2 (germline): SNHLY, FYNNEI. CDR3 DNA: TGTGCCAGCAGTGAAACCAGGGTGTGGTCCAATGAGCAGTTCTTC. It yields the protein CASSETRVWSNEQFF.

In its sample, this clone was seen a few times. The chain uses TRBV10-3 and TRBJ2-1; possible D gene TRBD1, 5 bases. CDR3 length: 14 amino acids. Germline V gene sequence: CDR1 ENHRY, CDR2 SYGVKD. Trimming left V 3 bases short and J 6 bases short, with 12 bases between. CDR3 loop: CAISDRAIGNEQFF. The CDR3 region has the DNA TGTGCCATCAGTGACAGGGCGATTGGCAATGAGCAGTTCTTC.

This rearrangement joins TRBV5-1 to TRBJ2-1; D unclear. V shed 1 base and J shed 0 bases, with 8 bases lying between them. Germline V gene sequence: CDR1 SGHRS, CDR2 YFSETQ. CDR3 length: 15 amino acids. The DNA of the CDR3 is TGCGCCAGCAGCTTGCGCGGTTTCTCCTACAATGAGCAGTTCTTC. Its protein is CASSLRGFSYNEQFF.

V usage is TRBV18 and J usage is TRBJ1-6; TRBD1 aligns across 7 bases. The junction had 7 bases not matched to a gene; V was cut back by 3 bases and J by 8 bases. The V gene's germline CDR1 is KGHSH and CDR2 LQKENI. The CDR3 spans 15 residues. The CDR3 nucleotides read TGTGCCAGCTCACCCCCGGACAGGAGGGATTCACCCCTCCACTTT. Protein: CASSPPDRRDSPLHF.